This T cell receptor (beta chain) was documented in a study of cytomegalovirus exposure and HLA in healthy donors. PCR involved 60 Vbeta and 13 Jbeta primers. Clones were read by immunoSEQ multiplex PCR, and TCRdb kept only the in-frame ones, dropping some. The sample has around 170,000 clones, roughly three quarters seen once. Germline-derived CDR1 and CDR2 are SGHTA and FQGTGA. The ends were cut back, 6 bases at V and 3 bases at J, with 18 bases in the middle. The CDR3 sequence is 15 residues long. This clone was detected only a few times. Its antigen is undetermined. Whole-study findings and limits: Some TCR beta chains (around 180 of them) were listed as cytomegalovirus-associated.

The genes are TRBV7-3 and TRBJ2-7, with D possibly matching TRBD1 (6 bases). Sequences were obtained from PBMCs. The receptor's source is a woman between 50 and 59 years old in good health and CMV-seropositive. This CDR3 reads CASSQGPGAGYEQYF. CDR3 coding DNA: TGTGCCAGCAGTCAGGGGCCAGGGGCTGGCTACGAGCAGTACTTC.